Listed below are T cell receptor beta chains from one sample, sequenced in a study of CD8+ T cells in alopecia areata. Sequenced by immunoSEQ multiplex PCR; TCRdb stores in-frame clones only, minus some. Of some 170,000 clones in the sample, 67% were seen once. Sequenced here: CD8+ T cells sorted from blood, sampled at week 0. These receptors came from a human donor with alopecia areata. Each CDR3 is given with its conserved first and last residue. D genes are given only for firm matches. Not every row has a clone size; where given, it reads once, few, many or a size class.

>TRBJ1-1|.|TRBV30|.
CAWGPGMGDTEAFF
TGTGCCTGGGGGCCGGGAATGGGAGACACTGAAGCTTTCTTT
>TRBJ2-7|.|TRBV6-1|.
CASSELGPEQYF
TGTGCCAGCAGTGAACTCGGGCCCGAGCAGTACTTC
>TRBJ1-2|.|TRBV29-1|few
CSVEDAMAGASYGYTF
TGCAGCGTTGAAGATGCCATGGCAGGGGCTAGCTATGGCTACACCTTC
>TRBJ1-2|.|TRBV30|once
CAWGPPGGVHYGYTF
TGTGCCTGGGGACCCCCGGGGGGCGTTCACTATGGCTACACCTTC
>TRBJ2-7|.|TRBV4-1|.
CASSQGWGSYEQYF
TGCGCCAGCAGCCAAGGGTGGGGCTCCTACGAGCAGTACTTC
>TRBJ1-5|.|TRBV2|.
CASSARESRPQHF
TGTGCCAGCAGTGCCCGAGAGTCTCGGCCCCAGCATTTT
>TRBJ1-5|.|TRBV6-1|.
CASSELGVGGNQPQHF
TGTGCCAGCAGTGAATTGGGTGTGGGAGGCAATCAGCCCCAGCATTTT
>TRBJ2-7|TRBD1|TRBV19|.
CASSIGTGGEQYF
TGTGCCAGTAGTATTGGGACAGGGGGCGAGCAGTACTTC
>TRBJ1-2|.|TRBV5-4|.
CASSTNVGGYGYTF
TGTGCCAGCAGCACGAACGTGGGGGGGTATGGCTACACCTTC
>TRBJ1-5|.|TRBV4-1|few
CASSRLGQLNQPQHF
TGCGCCAGCAGCCGACTGGGACAACTGAATCAGCCCCAGCATTTT
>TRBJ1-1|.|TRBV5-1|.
CASSLANSVSYTEAFF
TGCGCCAGCAGCTTAGCTAACTCGGTGTCGTACACTGAAGCTTTCTTT
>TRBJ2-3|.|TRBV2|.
CASHSRFTSTDTQYF
TGTGCCAGCCATTCCAGGTTTACTAGCACAGATACGCAGTATTTT
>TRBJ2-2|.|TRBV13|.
CASSHEYTGELFF
TGTGCCAGCAGCCACGAATACACCGGGGAGCTGTTTTTT
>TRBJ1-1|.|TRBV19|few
CASSIAEAGTEAFF
TGTGCCAGTAGTATAGCGGAGGCAGGGACTGAAGCTTTCTTT
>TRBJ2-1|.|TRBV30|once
CAWSVNPAKRQFF
TGTGCCTGGAGTGTAAACCCCGCGAAAAGGCAGTTCTTC
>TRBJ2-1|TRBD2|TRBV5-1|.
CASRMAGGLEQFF
TGCGCCAGCAGGATGGCGGGGGGGCTTGAGCAGTTCTTC
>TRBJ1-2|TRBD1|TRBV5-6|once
CASSWETGSGGYTF
TGTGCCAGCAGCTGGGAGACAGGGAGCGGCGGCTACACCTTC
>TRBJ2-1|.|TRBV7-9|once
CASSSVGGGEQFF
TGTGCCAGCAGCTCTGTTGGTGGTGGTGAGCAGTTCTTC
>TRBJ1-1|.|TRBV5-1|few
CASSLEGQNTEAFF
TGCGCCAGCAGCTTGGAGGGTCAGAACACTGAAGCTTTCTTT
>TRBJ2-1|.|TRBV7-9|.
CASSFRGRNEQFF
TGTGCCAGCAGCTTTAGAGGGCGCAATGAGCAGTTCTTC